This TCR beta chain was captured in a study of T cells in Graves' hyperthyroidism and ophthalmopathy. What was amplified from RNA transcripts were TCR beta CDR3 regions. TCR CDR3 regions were first amplified by RT-PCR with HTBI primers. TCRdb itself ran the multiplex PCR reads through MiXCR, one entry per CDR3 protein. The sample has about 680,000 distinct CDR3 sequences, about a third seen once. Germline V gene lookup returns CDR1 SGHAT and CDR2 FQNNGV. This CDR3 comprises 13 residues. V gave up 2 bases and J gave up 2 bases, with 4 bases separating them. This clonotype was picked up many times. The V call is TRBV11-2, the J call TRBJ1-5; D gene ambiguous. The source of this sequence is a woman in her thirties or forties with Graves' hyperthyroidism. The specimen sequenced was blood. CDR3 sequence: CASSLMGNQPQHF. CDR3 sequence (DNA): TGTGCCAGCAGCTTAATGGGCAATCAGCCCCAGCATTTT.